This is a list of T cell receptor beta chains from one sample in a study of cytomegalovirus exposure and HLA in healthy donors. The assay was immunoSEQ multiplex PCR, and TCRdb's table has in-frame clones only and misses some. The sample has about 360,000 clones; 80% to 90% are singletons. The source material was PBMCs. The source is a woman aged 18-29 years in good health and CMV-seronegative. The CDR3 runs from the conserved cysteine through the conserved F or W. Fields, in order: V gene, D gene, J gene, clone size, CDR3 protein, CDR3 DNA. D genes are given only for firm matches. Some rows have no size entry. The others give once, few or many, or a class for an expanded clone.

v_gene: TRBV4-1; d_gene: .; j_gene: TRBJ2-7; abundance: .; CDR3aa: CASSQDRGREQYF; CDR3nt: TGCGCCAGCAGCCAAGACAGGGGTAGGGAGCAGTACTTC
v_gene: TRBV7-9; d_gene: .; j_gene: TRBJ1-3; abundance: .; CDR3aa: CASSLGDSGNTIYF; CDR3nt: TGTGCCAGCAGCTTAGGAGACTCTGGAAACACCATATATTTT
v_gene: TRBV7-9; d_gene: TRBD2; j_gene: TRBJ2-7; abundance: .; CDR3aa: CASSPNMLTSGRAYEQYF; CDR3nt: TGTGCCAGCAGCCCGAATATGTTAACTAGCGGGAGGGCCTACGAGCAGTACTTC
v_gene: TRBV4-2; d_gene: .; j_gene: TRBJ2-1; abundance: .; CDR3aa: CASSQDWGLALRIEQFF; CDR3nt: TGTGCCAGCAGCCAAGATTGGGGTCTAGCCCTTCGGATTGAGCAGTTCTTC
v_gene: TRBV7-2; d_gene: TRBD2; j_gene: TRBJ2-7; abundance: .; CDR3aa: CASSLGFSGNSYEQYF; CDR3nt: TGTGCCAGCAGCTTAGGTTTTAGCGGGAACTCCTACGAGCAGTACTTC
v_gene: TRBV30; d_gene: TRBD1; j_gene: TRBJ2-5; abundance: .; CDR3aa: CAWKAGMGQPLEIQETQYF; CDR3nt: TGTGCCTGGAAGGCAGGGATGGGACAGCCCCTTGAAATTCAAGAGACCCAGTACTTC
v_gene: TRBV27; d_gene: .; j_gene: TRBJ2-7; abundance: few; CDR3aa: CASSSWALTEQYF; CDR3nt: TGTGCCAGCAGTTCCTGGGCCCTGACCGAGCAGTACTTC
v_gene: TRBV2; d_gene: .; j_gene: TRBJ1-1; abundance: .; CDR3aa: CASSEAGVGDTEAFF; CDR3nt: TGTGCCAGCAGTGAAGCCGGAGTGGGAGACACTGAAGCTTTCTTT
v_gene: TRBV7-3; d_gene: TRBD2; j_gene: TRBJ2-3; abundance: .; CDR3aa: CASSYLGGSGSPDTQYF; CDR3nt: TGTGCCAGCAGCTATTTGGGGGGTAGCGGGAGTCCAGATACGCAGTATTTT
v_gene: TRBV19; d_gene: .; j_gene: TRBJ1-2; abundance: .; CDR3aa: CASSPLPPGGHGYTF; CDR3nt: TGTGCCAGTAGTCCACTACCTCCCGGAGGCCATGGCTACACCTTC
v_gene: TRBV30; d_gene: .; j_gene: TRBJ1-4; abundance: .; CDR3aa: CAGEPQGPGNEKLFF; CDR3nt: TGTGCCGGAGAGCCCCAGGGGCCCGGTAATGAAAAACTGTTTTTT
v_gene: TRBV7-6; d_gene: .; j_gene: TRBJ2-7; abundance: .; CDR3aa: CASRTWTAALYEQYF; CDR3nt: TGTGCCAGCAGAACTTGGACAGCGGCTCTCTACGAGCAGTACTTC
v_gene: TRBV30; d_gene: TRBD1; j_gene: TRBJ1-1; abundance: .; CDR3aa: CAWSGDRENTEAFF; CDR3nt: TGTGCCTGGAGTGGGGACAGGGAGAACACTGAAGCTTTCTTT
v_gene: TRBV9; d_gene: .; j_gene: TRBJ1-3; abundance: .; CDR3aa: CASSIDTSSGNTIYF; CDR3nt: TGTGCCAGCAGCATCGATACCAGCTCTGGAAACACCATATATTTT
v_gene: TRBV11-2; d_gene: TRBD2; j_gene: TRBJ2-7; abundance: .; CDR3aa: CASSLVTSGDYEQYF; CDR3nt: TGTGCCAGCAGCTTAGTAACTAGCGGGGACTACGAGCAGTACTTC
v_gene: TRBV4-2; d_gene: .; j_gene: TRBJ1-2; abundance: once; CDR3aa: CASSPSYREIDYGYTF; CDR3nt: TGTGCCAGCAGCCCTTCTTACAGGGAGATCGACTATGGCTACACCTTC
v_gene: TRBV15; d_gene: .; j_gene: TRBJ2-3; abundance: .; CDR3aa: CATSRDMAGSTDTQYF; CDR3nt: TGTGCCACCAGCAGAGATATGGCGGGAAGCACAGATACGCAGTATTTT
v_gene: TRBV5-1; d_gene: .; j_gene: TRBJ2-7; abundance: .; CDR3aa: CASSLAPDSYEQYF; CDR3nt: TGCGCCAGCAGCTTGGCCCCGGACAGTTACGAGCAGTACTTC
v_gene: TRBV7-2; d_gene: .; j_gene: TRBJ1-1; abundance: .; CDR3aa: CASSQQVPGTAFF; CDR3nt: TGTGCCAGCAGCCAACAGGTCCCCGGTACAGCTTTCTTT
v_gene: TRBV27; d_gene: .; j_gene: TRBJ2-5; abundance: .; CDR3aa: CASSPRGTGTLETQYF; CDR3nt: TGTGCCAGCAGTCCACGGGGTACAGGGACGCTGGAGACCCAGTACTTC